This TCR beta chain was identified during a study of T cells in Graves' hyperthyroidism and ophthalmopathy. Study context: Peripheral blood was obtained at initial diagnosis, preceding any treatment.

TCR beta CDR3 regions were amplified from RNA transcripts. Initially, a first-round RT-PCR of the TCR CDR3 employed the HTBI primer set. TCRdb re-analysed the multiplex PCR reads in MiXCR, keeping a single row per CDR3 protein. The sample holds around 210,000 distinct CDR3 sequences; around 16% are singletons and the top ten take approximately 56%. The CDR3 loop spans 16 amino acids. The germline gives CDR1 MNHEY, CDR2 SVGEGT. Losses at the gene ends were 11 bases for V and 8 bases for J; bases not matched to a gene: 17. Study observations and caveats: In blood, most of the thyroid clonotypes expanded above 0.001 were also present.

In this sample, this clonotype turned up a few times. What it recognizes is unknown. With a much larger clone just one base away, this may be a read error. The origin of this receptor is a woman between 50 and 59 years old with Graves' hyperthyroidism. V is TRBV6-2 or TRBV6-3 and J is TRBJ2-1, with 11 bases fitting TRBD2. Source material: blood. The CDR3 DNA is TGTGCCGGCACCATTCCTCCGGGACTAGCGGTATATGAGCAGTTCTTC. It encodes CAGTIPPGLAVYEQFF.